This T cell receptor (beta chain) stems from a study of blood T cell repertoires in COVID-19. About the study: The study drew acute and convalescent COVID-19 samples from the United States, Italy and Spain. T cells, B-cell-depleted T cells, or PBMCs provided the cDNA or gDNA that served as material.

In the source study's methods: Nucleated cell counts were estimated from reference gene primer amplification. TCRdb's copy holds only in-frame clones and misses some; the assay was immunoSEQ multiplex PCR. From that table come the V and J calls and clone size; the DNA was used to work out D and trimming. Of some 69,000 clones in the sample, about 91% were seen once. Trimming took off 6 bases at V and 0 bases at J, with 12 bases between the two ends. The CDR3 is 15 amino acids. Germline V CDR1 and CDR2: SQVTM, ANQGSEA. The chain employs TRBV29-1 and TRBJ2-6, with D maybe TRBD1 (5 bases). The TCR originated in a woman aged 45-65 years with active COVID-19. Sample: peripheral blood. The CDR3 DNA reads as TGCAGCGTGGATGACAGCCCCTCTGGGGCCAACGTCCTGACTTTC. Translating it yields CSVDDSPSGANVLTF.